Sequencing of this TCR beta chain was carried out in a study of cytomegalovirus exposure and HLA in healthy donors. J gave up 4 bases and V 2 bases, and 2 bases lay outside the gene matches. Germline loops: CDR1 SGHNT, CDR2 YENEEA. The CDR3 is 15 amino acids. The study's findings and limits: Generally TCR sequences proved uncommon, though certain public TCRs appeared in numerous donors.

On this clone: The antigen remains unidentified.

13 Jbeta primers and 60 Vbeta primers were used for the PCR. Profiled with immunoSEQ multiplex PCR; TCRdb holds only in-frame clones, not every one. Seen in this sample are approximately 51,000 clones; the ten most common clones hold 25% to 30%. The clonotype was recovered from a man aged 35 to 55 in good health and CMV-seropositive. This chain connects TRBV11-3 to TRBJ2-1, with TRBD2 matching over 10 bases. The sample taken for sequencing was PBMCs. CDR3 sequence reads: CASSLQRGGYNEQFF. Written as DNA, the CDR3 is TGTGCCAGCAGCTTACAGCGGGGGGGGTACAATGAGCAGTTCTTC.